The TCR beta chain under discussion was sequenced for a study of shared clonotypes between healthy human individuals. This CDR3 region has 15 residues. Deletions cut 4 bases from V and 3 bases from J, with 13 bases between. The germline CDR1 and CDR2 sequences are SGDLS and YYNGEE. TCRdb's table, derived via immunoSEQ multiplex PCR, lists solely in-frame clones and lacks some. The repertoire consists of roughly 2,300,000 clones, with 85% to 95% occurring once and the leading ten covering 0.37%. The source material was naive CD4+ T cells from PBMCs. Subset described: CD45RA+ positively selected. This TCR was sampled from a man aged 18-30 years in good health. Some clones in this sample may be carry-over from other donors' samples. The chain couples TRBV9 to TRBJ1-4; the D is unclear. CDR3 coding DNA: TGTGCCAGCAGCCTCCAATTAGGACCTAATGAAAAACTGTTTTTT. This encodes CASSLQLGPNEKLFF.